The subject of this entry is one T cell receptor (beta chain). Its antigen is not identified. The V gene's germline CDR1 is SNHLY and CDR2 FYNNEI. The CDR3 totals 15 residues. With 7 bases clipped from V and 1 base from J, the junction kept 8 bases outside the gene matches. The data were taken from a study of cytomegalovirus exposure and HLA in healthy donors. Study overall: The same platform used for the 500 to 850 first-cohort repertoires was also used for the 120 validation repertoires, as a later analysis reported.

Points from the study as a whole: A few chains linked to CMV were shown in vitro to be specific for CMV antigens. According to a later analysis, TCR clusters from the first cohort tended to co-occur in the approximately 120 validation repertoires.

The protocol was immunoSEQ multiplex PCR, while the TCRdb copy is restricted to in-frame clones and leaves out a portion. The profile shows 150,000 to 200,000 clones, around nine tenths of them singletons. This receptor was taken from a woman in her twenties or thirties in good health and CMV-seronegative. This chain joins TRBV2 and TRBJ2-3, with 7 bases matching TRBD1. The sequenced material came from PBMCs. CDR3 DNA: TGTGCCAGCACCCCGACAGGGAGTCGCACAGATACGCAGTATTTT. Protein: CASTPTGSRTDTQYF.